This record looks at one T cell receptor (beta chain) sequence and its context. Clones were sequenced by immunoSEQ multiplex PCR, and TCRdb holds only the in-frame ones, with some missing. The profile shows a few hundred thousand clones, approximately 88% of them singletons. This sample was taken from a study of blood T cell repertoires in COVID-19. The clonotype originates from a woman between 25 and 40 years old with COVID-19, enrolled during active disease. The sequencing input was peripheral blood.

CDR3 region: CASSHGTEPDTQYF. CDR3 DNA sequence: TGTGCCAGCAGTCACGGGACAGAGCCAGATACGCAGTATTTT. The rearrangement joins TRBV28 to TRBJ2-3; 7 nucleotides align to TRBD1. This CDR3 is built from 14 residues. The junction had 6 bases not matched to a gene; V was cut back by 5 bases and J by 4 bases. Germline CDR1 MDHEN, CDR2 SYDVKM. Full variable domain (outside the CDR3, taken from reference TRBV28 and TRBJ2-3): DVKVTQSSRYLVKRTGEKVFLECVQDMDHENMFWYRQDPGLGLRLIYFSYDVKMKEKGDIPEGYSVSREKKERFSLILESASTNQTSMYLCASSHGTEPDTQYFGPGTRLTVL.